Presented here are 9 T cell receptor beta chains from one specimen sequenced in a study of blood T cell repertoires in COVID-19. The repertoire was sequenced with immunoSEQ multiplex PCR; TCRdb's copy has only in-frame clones and lacks some. This sample has 84,000 or so clones, with under 80% found just once. Sequenced input: peripheral blood. Receptor source: a man aged 55 to 70 with COVID-19, enrolled during active disease.

This chain uses TRBV3-1 (or the pseudogene TRBV3-2) with TRBJ1-1; D might be TRBD1 (6 bases). The CDR3 has 16 residues. The germline CDR1 and CDR2 sequences are LGHDT and YNNKEL (reference sequence). V dropped 4 bases and J dropped 3 bases, with 18 bases sitting between them. The CDR3 coding sequence is TGTGCCAGCAGCCCCAATTGGGGGGGCCGATACACTGAAGCTTTCTTT. Its protein product is CASSPNWGGRYTEAFF.

The chain carries TRBV5-4 and TRBJ1-1; 8 bases match TRBD1. The CDR3 length is 13 residues. The V gene end was trimmed by 3 bases and the J gene end by 5 bases; junction bases not matched to a gene: 3. CDR1 is SGHNT, CDR2 YYREEE, per germline (reference sequence). The CDR3 bases are TGTGCCAGCAGCTACGACAGGGGTACTGAAGCTTTCTTT. Amino acids: CASSYDRGTEAFF.

The chain combines TRBV6-5 with TRBJ1-4; 7 bases are shared with TRBD1. The germline V gene has CDR1 MNHEY and CDR2 SVGAGI. V shed 6 bases, J shed 8 bases, and the junction held 12 bases outside the gene matches. The CDR3 runs 15 residues. In DNA form, the CDR3 reads TGTGCCAGCAGACAATTACGAAGGGGGCGGGAAAAACTGTTTTTT. Encoded protein: CASRQLRRGREKLFF.

The rearrangement uses TRBV11-2 and TRBJ1-1; 8 nucleotides line up with TRBD1. The CDR3 has 19 amino acids. The junction had 16 bases not matched to a gene; V was cut back by 3 bases and J by 1 base. Germline V gene sequence: CDR1 SGHAT, CDR2 FQNNGV. The CDR3 protein is CASSFRFTRTGNKNTEAFF. The CDR3, as DNA: TGTGCCAGCAGCTTCCGATTCACCAGGACAGGGAACAAGAACACTGAAGCTTTCTTT.

This sequence joins TRBV5-4 and TRBJ1-2; TRBD1 aligns across 7 bases. Per the germline V gene, CDR1 is SGHNT and CDR2 is YYREEE (reference sequence). The CDR3 length is 15 residues. V gave up 4 bases and J gave up 2 bases; unmatched junction bases: 8. The CDR3 DNA follows: TGTGCCAGCAGCCAGGGGGAGGCGGGGAACTATGGCTACACCTTC. The encoded protein is CASSQGEAGNYGYTF.

The chain recombines TRBV29-1 with TRBJ1-3, with D possibly matching TRBD1 (5 bases). The CDR3 is 13 residues long. Germline CDR1 is SQVTM and CDR2 is ANQGSEA. V was cut by 3 bases and J by 4 bases, with 10 bases left in between. CDR3 DNA: TGCAGCGTTGACAGGGTAACAGGAAACACCATATATTTT. Protein sequence: CSVDRVTGNTIYF.

The chain is built from TRBV7-2 and TRBJ2-1, with 8 bases aligning to TRBD1. CDR1 and CDR2 from the germline V gene are SGHTA and FQGNSA. J was trimmed by 0 bases and V by 5 bases; bases with no gene match: 3. The length of the CDR3 is 15 residues. CDR3 region: CASSRDRSSYNEQFF. CDR3 DNA: TGTGCCAGCAGCAGGGACAGGAGCTCCTACAATGAGCAGTTCTTC.

This clone occurred once. The DNA for the CDR3 is TGTGCCAGCAGTACAGGTCTTTTGACTGAAGCTTTCTTT. It encodes CASSTGLLTEAFF. The gene calls are TRBV6-2 or TRBV6-3 and TRBJ1-1; D is perhaps TRBD1 (5 bases). Trimming cost V 5 bases and J 5 bases, with 12 bases left between them. CDR3 length: 13 residues. Germline V gene sequence: CDR1 MNHEY, CDR2 SVGEGT.

The chain joins TRBV5-4 to TRBJ2-3; TRBD2 matches 9 bases. V shed 3 bases, J shed 4 bases, and the junction held 9 bases outside the gene matches. This CDR3 has 16 amino acids. Germline V gene lookup returns CDR1 SGHNT and CDR2 YYREEE (reference sequence). CDR3 sequence reads: CASSSRASGKADTQYF. The CDR3 nucleotides read TGTGCCAGCAGCTCTCGGGCTAGCGGGAAGGCAGATACGCAGTATTTT.